The 20 T cell receptor beta chains reported below all come from one sample, sequenced in a study of metastatic and nonmetastatic thyroid tumors. TCRdb re-analyzed the PCR reads using MiXCR. The sample holds more than 85,000 clones, around 9.2% seen once. All patients were untreated before thyroid surgery. Sequenced material: blood. The receptors stem from a female donor with papillary thyroid cancer or a benign thyroid nodule (not recorded which). Some clones in this sample may be carry-over from other donors' samples.

In its sample, this clone was seen many times. The rearrangement joins TRBV6-1 to TRBJ2-7; D remains unclear. Trimming left V 6 bases short and J 2 bases short, with 14 bases between. This CDR3 comprises 14 residues. Germline V gene lookup returns CDR1 MNHNS and CDR2 SASEGT. CDR3 sequence (DNA): TGTGCCAGCAGCGGGCAGGTTGGCCCCTACGAGCAGTACTTC. Its protein is CASSGQVGPYEQYF.

This clone appeared many times. Other DNA sequences within the sample encode an identical CDR3. The chain is built from TRBV6-2 or TRBV6-3 and TRBJ2-2; no definite D call. This CDR3 has 14 residues. Germline lookup yields CDR1 MNHEY and CDR2 SVGEGT. Deletions cut 2 bases from V and 1 base from J, with 5 bases between. CDR3 DNA: TGTGCCAGCAGTTACGGGAAGAACACCGGGGAGCTGTTTTTT. Protein product: CASSYGKNTGELFF.

Ten or more counts support this clone. The chain is built from TRBV14 and TRBJ1-2; no clear D. Germline V CDR1 and CDR2: SGHDN, FVKESK. Deletions cut 1 base from V and 3 bases from J, with 6 bases between. This CDR3 is built from 13 residues. The CDR3, as DNA: TGTGCCAGCAGCCAAGTCGAGGACTATGGCTACACCTTC. Its translation: CASSQVEDYGYTF.

This clone was detected ten times or more. This chain connects TRBV5-1 to TRBJ1-2; TRBD1 is a possible D gene (5 bases). This CDR3 is built from 13 residues. Germline CDR1 SGHRS, CDR2 YFSETQ. V lost 0 bases and J lost 7, with 10 bases in between. Written as DNA, the CDR3 is TGCGCCAGCAGCTTGGATCAGGGAATTGGCTACACCTTC. Residues: CASSLDQGIGYTF.

This clone has just a few counts. A much larger clone differs by one base, so this may be a read error. The gene calls are TRBV6-1 and TRBJ2-3; TRBD2 might be the D (6 bases). The CDR3 length is 15 residues. V lost 6 bases to trimming and J lost 0 bases, with 13 bases between them. From germline, CDR1 is MNHNS and CDR2 SASEGT. DNA for the CDR3: TGTGCCAGCAGGGGGGAGGACCCTAGCACAGATACGCAGTATTTT. Residues: CASRGEDPSTDTQYF.

This clone was recorded many times. This chain connects TRBV7-3 to TRBJ2-7; D possibly matches TRBD1 or TRBD2 (6 bases each). The V and J ends lost 5 bases and 2 bases respectively, with 16 bases between them. The CDR3 sequence is 15 residues long. Germline V gene data show CDR1 as SGHTA and CDR2 as FQGTGA. The CDR3 DNA is TGTGCCAGCAGCGAGGGGGGAGTGGACCCCTACGAGCAGTACTTC. As protein: CASSEGGVDPYEQYF.

This clone was detected ten times or more. The chain couples TRBV10-3 to TRBJ2-2, with D possibly matching TRBD1 (6 bases). The CDR3 runs to 12 residues. CDR1 and CDR2 (germline): ENHRY, SYGVKD. The ends were cut back, 8 bases at V and 5 bases at J, with 9 bases in the middle. CDR3 in amino acids: CAIQGGTGELFF. The CDR3, as DNA: TGTGCCATCCAAGGGGGAACCGGGGAGCTGTTTTTT.

At least ten counts were recorded for this clone. The V and J genes are TRBV2 and TRBJ1-2, with 7 bases aligning to TRBD1. CDR1 is SNHLY, CDR2 FYNNEI, per germline. V lost 6 bases and J lost 3; bases outside the gene matches: 4. CDR3 length: 13 amino acids. In DNA, the CDR3 is TGTGCCAGCAGACTCGACAGGGACTATGGCTACACCTTC. Protein sequence: CASRLDRDYGYTF.

At least ten counts were recorded for this clone. This chain connects TRBV12-5 to TRBJ1-5, with 7 bases aligning to TRBD1. V trimming: 5 bases; J trimming: 6 bases; junction bases outside the gene matches: 10. The CDR3 is made up of 15 amino acids. Germline lookup yields CDR1 LGHNT and CDR2 FRNRAP. CDR3 coding DNA: TGTGCTAGTGGTCTATACAGGGGCTGGGGTCAGCCCCAGCATTTT. Translation: CASGLYRGWGQPQHF. Filled out from reference TRBV12-5 and TRBJ1-5, the complete variable domain reads DARVTQTPRHKVTEMGQEVTMRCQPILGHNTVFWYRQTMMQGLELLAYFRNRAPLDDSGMPKDRFSAEMPDATLATLKIQPSEPRDSAVYFCASGLYRGWGQPQHFGDGTRLSIL.

In the case of this clone: A much larger clone lies a single base off, so this may be a read error. The chain joins TRBV6-1 to TRBJ2-7; weak D call: TRBD2 (5 bases). From germline, CDR1 is MNHNS and CDR2 SASEGT. The V gene lost 5 bases and the J gene lost 6 bases, with 14 bases spanning the gap. CDR3 length equals 13 residues. In nucleotides, the CDR3 is TGTGCCAGCAGTCCCGCGGGTCCCTGCGAGCAGTACTTC. Translation: CASSPAGPCEQYF.

The rearrangement joins TRBV18 to TRBJ1-1; the D is unclear. Germline lookup yields CDR1 KGHSH and CDR2 LQKENI. CDR3 size: 12 residues. With 3 bases removed from V and 10 bases from J, the gap between germline ends came to 12 bases. The CDR3 sequence is CASSPMRGIAFF. CDR3 sequence (DNA): TGTGCCAGCTCACCGATGAGAGGGATAGCTTTCTTT.

This clone was seen at least ten times. This chain uses TRBV28 with TRBJ2-7, with D maybe TRBD2 (5 bases). This CDR3 is 13 amino acids long. Trimming cost V 5 bases and J 5 bases, with 13 bases left between them. Germline assignment: CDR1 MDHEN and CDR2 SYDVKM. In DNA form, the CDR3 reads TGTGCCAGCAGTCAACTGACCGGGGACGAGCAGTACTTC. This codes for CASSQLTGDEQYF.

This clone showed up many times. This chain links TRBV27 with TRBJ1-2; the match to TRBD1 covers 9 bases. Germline CDR1 reads MNHEY; CDR2 reads SMNVEV (reference sequence). Trimming at V came to 6 bases and at J to 7 bases, leaving 9 bases not matched to a gene. There are 14 residues in the CDR3. The DNA of the CDR3 is TGTGCCAGCAGAATCGGGACAGGGACAATTGGCTACACCTTC. Its protein is CASRIGTGTIGYTF.

There are many counts of this clone. Other DNA sequences in this sample translate to the same CDR3. The chain links TRBV5-1 to TRBJ2-5; no firm D call. The germline V gene encodes CDR1 SGHRS and CDR2 YFSETQ. V was clipped by 0 bases and J by 1 base, with 1 base between them. The CDR3 totals 12 residues. The CDR3 nucleotides are TGCGCCAGCAGCTTGGTCCAAGAGACCCAGTACTTC. Translation gives CASSLVQETQYF. Variable domain in full (rest from reference TRBV5-1 and TRBJ2-5): KAGVTQTPRYLIKTRGQQVTLSCSPISGHRSVSWYQQTPGQGLQFLFEYFSETQRNKGNFPGRFSGRQFSNSRSEMNVSTLELGDSALYLCASSLVQETQYFGPGTRLLVL.

V gene TRBV11-2 combines with J gene TRBJ1-1; D unresolved. There are 13 residues in the CDR3. From germline, CDR1 is SGHAT and CDR2 FQNNGV. V shed 1 base and J shed 5 bases, with 8 bases lying between them. In DNA form, the CDR3 reads TGTGCCAGCAGCTTAGTAGAAGGGACTGAAGCTTTCTTT. This translates into CASSLVEGTEAFF.

This clone was detected many times. The genes are TRBV7-9 and TRBJ1-2; D gene ambiguous. The CDR3 runs 15 residues. V lost 6 bases, J lost 0 bases, and 14 bases lay in between. CDR1 is SEHNR and CDR2 is FQNEAQ in the germline V gene (reference sequence). DNA of the CDR3: TGTGCCAGCAGTGACTCACGAGGTACTAACTATGGCTACACCTTC. This codes for CASSDSRGTNYGYTF.

This clone was found many times. This chain joins TRBV6-1 and TRBJ2-4, with a tentative D call TRBD2 (5 bases). V lost 1 base to trimming and J lost 1 base, with 5 bases between them. The V gene's germline CDR1 is MNHNS and CDR2 SASEGT. CDR3 length: 14 amino acids. The chain's CDR3 is CASSEGGAKNIQYF. CDR3 DNA: TGTGCCAGCAGTGAAGGAGGGGCCAAAAACATTCAGTACTTC.

This clone has a count of ten or more. The J gene is TRBJ2-1, the V gene TRBV24-1, with D possibly being TRBD2 (6 bases). The ends were cut back, 7 bases at V and 4 bases at J, with 16 bases in the middle. Germline CDR1 is KGHDR and CDR2 is SFDVKD. The CDR3 sequence is 15 residues long. The CDR3 spells CATSGAGTLYNEQFF. As DNA, the CDR3 is TGTGCCACCAGCGGAGCCGGGACTCTATACAATGAGCAGTTCTTC.

Regarding this clone: A read error is possible here, since a much larger clone lies one base away. The J gene is TRBJ2-7, the V gene TRBV7-6, with D possibly matching TRBD1 (6 bases). This CDR3 is built from 15 residues. The V gene's germline CDR1 is SGHVS and CDR2 FNYEAQ. The V gene lost 2 bases and the J gene lost 7 bases, with 18 bases spanning the gap. The CDR3 is CASSLRVAGVLEQYF. The CDR3 bases are TGTGCCAGCAGCTTACGGGTGGCAGGGGTCTTGGAGCAGTACTTC.

The genes are TRBV5-1 and TRBJ2-2, with a weak D call TRBD1 (5 bases). This CDR3 contains 14 residues. V was trimmed by 4 bases and J by 7 bases, leaving 14 bases between them. The germline V gene has CDR1 SGHRS and CDR2 YFSETQ. The CDR3 region has the DNA TGCGCCAGCAGCGTTGACAGTGGTGGCGGGGAGCTGTTTTTT. Protein: CASSVDSGGGELFF.